This TCR beta chain is from a study of early stage breast cancer tumors. In the study overall: Of around 16 invasive breast tumors, approximately 11 were hormone receptor-positive, HER2-negative. The study's findings and limits: Functional markers like CD4, CD8 and FOXP3 were missed in bulk sequencing.

Concerning this clone itself: Its specificity is not known.

The V gene's germline CDR1 is ENHRY and CDR2 SYGVKD. V lost 3 bases and J 0 bases, leaving 17 bases between the germline ends. CDR3 length: 17 residues. The protocol was immunoSEQ multiplex PCR, while the TCRdb copy is restricted to in-frame clones and leaves out a portion. The table records tens of thousands of clones, around 80% of them present only once. The chain uses TRBV10-3 and TRBJ1-1, with a weak D call TRBD1 (6 bases). The receptor was derived from a person aged 40-50 years with breast cancer. Sequenced material: blood. The CDR3 DNA is TGTGCCATCAGTGACCGGAGGGGGGGATCCATGAACACTGAAGCTTTCTTT. Translating it yields CAISDRRGGSMNTEAFF.